What follows are 20 T cell receptor beta chains derived from one specimen sequenced in a study of PD-L1 blockade in urothelial cancer. Assay: immunoSEQ multiplex PCR; the TCRdb copy retains only in-frame clones and omits some. The sample shows fewer than 45,000 clones, roughly 87% of them seen only once. Sequencing was performed on PBMCs, taken around atezolizumab (anti-PD-L1) treatment. These receptors originate from a man in his 70s with urothelial cancer.

The chain is built from TRBV10-3 and TRBJ2-3; 12 bases match TRBD2. CDR3 length equals 12 residues. CDR1 is ENHRY and CDR2 is SYGVKD in the germline V gene. V gave up 10 bases and J gave up 4 bases; unmatched junction bases: 0. The CDR3 loop reads CATSGGADTQYF. CDR3 nucleotides: TGTGCCACTAGCGGGGGGGCAGATACGCAGTATTTT.

The chain employs TRBV10-2 and TRBJ2-7; 10 nucleotides agree with TRBD2. V lost 5 bases and J lost 6; bases outside the gene matches: 4. This CDR3 has 13 amino acids. Germline V gene sequence: CDR1 WSHSY, CDR2 SAAADI. CDR3 nucleotides: TGCGCCAGCAGTCTAGCGGGAGTCCCCGAGCAGTACTTC. Encoded protein: CASSLAGVPEQYF.

This chain links TRBV11-2 with TRBJ2-5; the match to TRBD1 covers 10 bases. Per the germline V gene, CDR1 is SGHAT and CDR2 is FQNNGV. The CDR3 runs to 14 residues. Unmatched junction bases numbered 5, after V lost 5 bases and J lost 5 bases. Written as DNA, the CDR3 is TGTGCCAGCAGCCCACAGACAGGGGGCGAGACCCAGTACTTC. Its protein product is CASSPQTGGETQYF.

The chain is built from TRBV13 and TRBJ2-7; TRBD2 matches at 9 bases. Germline CDR1 PRHDT, CDR2 FYEKMQ (reference sequence). There are 17 residues in the CDR3. V lost 5 bases and J lost 2; bases outside the gene matches: 13. The CDR3 sequence is CASSPTPGLALAYEQYF. For the CDR3, the DNA is TGTGCCAGCAGCCCAACCCCTGGACTAGCGCTCGCCTACGAGCAGTACTTC.

V is TRBV25-1 and J is TRBJ2-7, with D possibly TRBD1 on 6 matching bases. The CDR3 is made up of 14 amino acids. V lost 4 bases and J lost 7, with 17 bases in between. CDR1 and CDR2 (germline): MGHDK, SYGVNS. The CDR3 region is CASSGLQGLGEQYF. The CDR3 coding sequence is TGTGCCAGCAGTGGGCTACAGGGTCTCGGAGAGCAGTACTTC.

The rearrangement joins TRBV9 to TRBJ2-5; the D gene is possibly TRBD2 (6 bases). The CDR3 extends over 14 amino acids. Deletions cut 3 bases from V and 4 bases from J, with 13 bases between. Germline V gene sequence: CDR1 SGDLS, CDR2 YYNGEE. The CDR3 nucleotides read TGTGCCAGCAGCGGGGGCGGGGTACGAGAGACCCAGTACTTC. Protein: CASSGGGVRETQYF. Full variable domain (missing parts from reference TRBV9 and TRBJ2-5): DSGVTQTPKHLITATGQRVTLRCSPRSGDLSVYWYQQSLDQGLQFLIQYYNGEERAKGNILERFSAQQFPDLHSELNLSSLELGDSALYFCASSGGGVRETQYFGPGTRLLVL.

This rearrangement joins TRBV28 to TRBJ1-2; maybe TRBD1 (5 bases). This CDR3 is 16 amino acids long. V was trimmed by 6 bases and J by 1 base, leaving 18 bases between them. Germline values: CDR1 MDHEN, CDR2 SYDVKM. This CDR3 is CASSVIRTGGNYGYTF. The CDR3 DNA follows: TGTGCCAGCAGCGTTATTAGGACGGGGGGTAACTATGGCTACACCTTC.

This chain connects TRBV7-2 to TRBJ1-1; D unclear. Germline V CDR1 and CDR2: SGHTA, FQGNSA. Trimming took 3 bases from V and 0 from J, leaving 5 bases between them. The CDR3 runs to 13 residues. CDR3 bases: TGTGCCAGCAGCTTGTCAATGAACACTGAAGCTTTCTTT. Its protein is CASSLSMNTEAFF.

The chain joins TRBV6-1 to TRBJ1-3; D uncertain. The CDR3 contains 16 residues. From germline, CDR1 is MNHNS and CDR2 SASEGT. V dropped 1 base and J dropped 0 bases, with 10 bases sitting between them. Here the CDR3 DNA reads TGTGCCAGCAGTGAAGGAGGGCTAGGCTCTGGAAACACCATATATTTT. It codes for CASSEGGLGSGNTIYF.

The chain couples TRBV5-1 to TRBJ1-3; TRBD1 might be the D (5 bases). This CDR3 contains 17 residues. Germline V CDR1 and CDR2: SGHRS, YFSETQ. The V gene lost 4 bases and the J gene lost 2 bases, with 19 bases spanning the gap. In nucleotides, the CDR3 is TGCGCCAGCAGCCAGGGCCTTGACAGACAAACTGGAAACACCATATATTTT. It specifies CASSQGLDRQTGNTIYF.

This chain links TRBV11-2 with TRBJ1-5; D is unclear. There are 15 residues in the CDR3. Trimming pared 4 bases from V and 0 bases from J, leaving 10 bases between. Germline-derived CDR1 and CDR2 are SGHAT and FQNNGV. The CDR3 is CASSSGITSNQPQHF. The CDR3, as DNA: TGTGCCAGCAGCTCGGGGATAACTAGCAATCAGCCCCAGCATTTT.

The chain combines TRBV12-5 with TRBJ2-1, with TRBD2 identical over 9 bases. Losses at the gene ends were 3 bases for V and 5 bases for J; bases not matched to a gene: 5. Germline V gives CDR1 LGHNT, CDR2 FRNRAP. The CDR3 consists of 15 residues. The CDR3 nucleotides read TGTGCTAGTGGTTTAGGCGGGAGGGGCCACAATGAGCAGTTCTTC. Protein product: CASGLGGRGHNEQFF.

This chain uses TRBV5-8 with TRBJ2-1; D remains unclear. In germline, CDR1 is SGHTS, CDR2 YDEGEE. The CDR3 extends over 14 amino acids. V shed 9 bases and J shed 0 bases, with 13 bases lying between them. The DNA for the CDR3 is TGTGCCACCCCCGAGGCACCCTCCTACAATGAGCAGTTCTTC. Its protein is CATPEAPSYNEQFF.

The chain combines TRBV4-1 with TRBJ2-1, with D tentatively TRBD2 (5 bases). Trimming removed 0 bases from V and 2 bases from J, with 8 bases in between. CDR3 length: 15 amino acids. The germline gives CDR1 MGHRA, CDR2 YSYEKL. DNA for the CDR3: TGCGCCAGCAGCCAAGATTTGGGAGCCTACAATGAGCAGTTCTTC. This gives the protein CASSQDLGAYNEQFF.

This chain connects TRBV4-1 to TRBJ2-7; D is possibly TRBD2 (6 bases). The CDR3 has 15 residues. Deletions cut 2 bases from V and 1 base from J, with 12 bases between. The germline CDR1 and CDR2 sequences are MGHRA and YSYEKL. Here the CDR3 reads CASSQSGSGSYEQYF. The CDR3 DNA follows: TGCGCCAGCAGCCAAAGTGGGAGCGGGTCCTACGAGCAGTACTTC.

This clone appeared a single time. The rearrangement uses TRBV6-6 and TRBJ2-7; maybe TRBD2 (7 bases). CDR1 is MNHNY, CDR2 SVGAGI, per germline (reference sequence). CDR3 length equals 15 residues. Trimming took off 9 bases at V and 4 bases at J, with 22 bases between the two ends. CDR3 amino acids: CASRTTGSGGYEQYF. The CDR3, as DNA: TGTGCCAGTCGCACCACAGGGTCGGGAGGTTACGAGCAGTACTTC.

This chain links TRBV27 with TRBJ2-3; possibly TRBD2 for D (6 bases). Trimming left V 5 bases short and J 6 bases short, with 15 bases between. Germline assignment: CDR1 MNHEY and CDR2 SMNVEV (reference sequence). The CDR3 is made up of 14 amino acids. CDR3 sequence: CASSPGLYSDTQYF. CDR3 coding DNA: TGTGCCAGCAGTCCGGGACTTTATTCGGATACGCAGTATTTT.

CDR3 DNA sequence: TGTGCCATCAGTGAGTACGGAGGGGCTGATGAAAAACTGTTTTTT. Encoded protein: CAISEYGGADEKLFF. This chain connects TRBV10-3 to TRBJ1-4, with TRBD1 as a possible D gene (5 bases). Germline-derived CDR1 and CDR2 are ENHRY and SYGVKD. The CDR3 sequence is 15 residues long. The V gene lost 1 base and the J gene lost 6 bases, with 12 bases spanning the gap.

The chain uses TRBV15 and TRBJ2-2, with 9 bases matching TRBD2. Germline CDR1 and CDR2: LNHNV and YYDKDF (reference sequence). J was trimmed by 3 bases and V by 0 bases; bases with no gene match: 5. The CDR3 has 17 amino acids. CDR3 nucleotides: TGTGCCACCAGCAGAGATCTGAGGACTAGCGACACCGGGGAGCTGTTTTTT. Encoded protein: CATSRDLRTSDTGELFF.

The chain has TRBV5-4 and TRBJ1-3, with D hard to call. CDR1 is SGHNT, CDR2 YYREEE, per germline (reference sequence). The length of the CDR3 is 17 residues. The V gene lost 0 bases and the J gene lost 1 base, with 14 bases spanning the gap. CDR3 coding DNA: TGTGCCAGCAGCTTGGGGCCCTGGGCTGAGTCTGGAAACACCATATATTTT. It is translated as CASSLGPWAESGNTIYF.